The T cell receptor (beta chain) described here comes from a study of Tregs in tolerant kidney transplant recipients. Profiled with immunoSEQ multiplex PCR; TCRdb holds only in-frame clones, not every one. The sample records about 120,000 clones, about 90% being singletons. Points from the study as a whole: Expanding Tregs on activated donor B cells appeared to best identify donor-specific TCRbeta clones.

Unmatched junction bases numbered 3, after V lost 5 bases and J lost 4 bases. The CDR3 loop spans 16 amino acids. In germline, CDR1 is SGHAT, CDR2 FQNNGV. Points on this clone: The antigen is not known.

V usage is TRBV11-2 and J usage is TRBJ2-3; the match to TRBD2 covers 16 bases. The TCR originated in a human donor in good health. The sample comprised CD4+ T cells from blood. The CDR3 bases are TGTGCCAGCAGCCTCGGGACTAGCGGGGGGGCAGATACGCAGTATTTT. Translation gives CASSLGTSGGADTQYF.